This TCR beta chain was identified during a study of T-cell memory formation after mild COVID-19. As for this clonotype: Its antigen remains unidentified.

TCRdb recomputed calls from the 5' RACE reads with MiXCR, one row per CDR3 protein. This sample has about 110,000 distinct CDR3 sequences, with approximately 15% found just once. The study's findings and limits: There was no confirmation that second-wave clones peaking on day 37 were SARS-CoV-2 specific.

With 0 bases removed from V and 2 bases from J, the gap between germline ends came to 10 bases. This CDR3 has 16 residues. Germline CDR1 LGHNA, CDR2 YSLEER. Sequenced sample: PBMCs or a T cell subset sorted from them (not recorded which). This sequence originates from a man aged 18 to 30 who had mild COVID-19 (a few samples of this study predate the infection). Cell type and time point are not known. V gene TRBV4-3 combines with J gene TRBJ1-4, with TRBD1 as a possible D gene (5 bases). The CDR3: CASSQDRWGTNEKLFF. The CDR3 DNA reads TGCGCCAGCAGCCAAGATAGGTGGGGGACTAATGAAAAACTGTTTTTT.